The 5 T cell receptor beta chains in this list originate from one sample, sequenced in a study of T cell responses to AZD1222 COVID-19 vaccine. Profiled with immunoSEQ multiplex PCR; TCRdb holds only in-frame clones, not every one. Seen here are about 160,000 clones, 85% to 90% observed once, and the top ten hold around 5.5%. The sample in question was peripheral blood, obtained on day 0 of AZD1222 vaccination. The origin of the receptors is an adult in good health.

The genes are TRBV7-3 and TRBJ2-1, with unresolved D. This CDR3 comprises 14 residues. CDR1 is SGHTA, CDR2 FQGTGA, per germline. The V end was cut by 2 bases, the J end by 4 bases, with 9 bases between. The CDR3 here is CASSLDPPYNEQFF. CDR3 coding DNA: TGTGCCAGCAGCTTAGACCCACCTTACAATGAGCAGTTCTTC.

The chain joins TRBV29-1 to TRBJ1-2; 7 nucleotides line up with TRBD1. The germline gives CDR1 SQVTM, CDR2 ANQGSEA. Trimming took 0 bases from V and 0 from J; bases not matched to a gene: 4. There are 15 residues in the CDR3. Here the CDR3 reads CSVEDPGQPNYGYTF. DNA of the CDR3: TGCAGCGTTGAAGATCCGGGACAGCCTAACTATGGCTACACCTTC.

The chain is built from TRBV12-3 or TRBV12-4 and TRBJ2-7; perhaps D is TRBD1 or TRBD2 (6 bases each). This CDR3 is built from 12 residues. With 5 bases removed from V and 6 bases from J, the gap between germline ends came to 11 bases. The CDR3 spells CASSQGRGEQYF. The CDR3, as DNA: TGTGCCAGCAGTCAGGGGCGGGGCGAGCAGTACTTC.

The rearrangement links TRBV27 to TRBJ2-1; 12 bases match TRBD2. The V gene's germline CDR1 is MNHEY and CDR2 SMNVEV (reference sequence). J gave up 5 bases and V 5 bases, and 10 bases lay outside the gene matches. This CDR3 contains 17 residues. The CDR3 sequence: CASSPTSGRHPNNEQFF. Here the CDR3 DNA reads TGTGCCAGCAGTCCCACTAGCGGGAGGCACCCTAACAATGAGCAGTTCTTC.

This clone was observed once. This chain uses TRBV28 with TRBJ1-6; no firm D call. Germline V lookup: CDR1 MDHEN, CDR2 SYDVKM. V lost 3 bases to trimming and J lost 12 bases, with 9 bases between them. The CDR3 has 12 amino acids. CDR3 DNA: TGTGCCAGCAGTTTCGTGTGGGGACCCCTCCACTTT. It encodes CASSFVWGPLHF.